Shown below are 2 T cell receptor beta chains from a single sample sequenced in a study of shared clonotypes between healthy human individuals. Some clones are missing from TCRdb's copy, which holds only in-frame ones; the method was immunoSEQ multiplex PCR. The sample includes 2 million to 3 million clones, 90% to 95% of them seen just once. The source material was naive CD4+ T cells from PBMCs. The sample's subset: CD45RA+ positively selected. The receptor set was obtained from a man in his late teens or twenties in good health. Some clones in this sample may be carry-over from other donors' samples.

This chain joins TRBV2 and TRBJ2-6, with 8 nucleotides matching TRBD2. V shed 7 bases, J shed 0 bases, and the junction held 8 bases outside the gene matches. The CDR3 is 17 residues long. Germline lookup yields CDR1 SNHLY and CDR2 FYNNEI. The CDR3 is CASTPGLAHSGANVLTF. The CDR3 nucleotides are TGTGCCAGCACCCCCGGACTAGCCCACTCTGGGGCCAACGTCCTGACTTTC.

This sequence joins TRBV7-2 and TRBJ2-1; 7 bases match TRBD2. The CDR3 has 16 residues. Unmatched junction bases numbered 5, after V lost 3 bases and J lost 0 bases. Per the germline V gene, CDR1 is SGHTA and CDR2 is FQGNSA. As DNA, the CDR3 is TGTGCCAGCAGCTTGGCAGGGAGGGGCTCCTACAATGAGCAGTTCTTC. This sequence encodes CASSLAGRGSYNEQFF.